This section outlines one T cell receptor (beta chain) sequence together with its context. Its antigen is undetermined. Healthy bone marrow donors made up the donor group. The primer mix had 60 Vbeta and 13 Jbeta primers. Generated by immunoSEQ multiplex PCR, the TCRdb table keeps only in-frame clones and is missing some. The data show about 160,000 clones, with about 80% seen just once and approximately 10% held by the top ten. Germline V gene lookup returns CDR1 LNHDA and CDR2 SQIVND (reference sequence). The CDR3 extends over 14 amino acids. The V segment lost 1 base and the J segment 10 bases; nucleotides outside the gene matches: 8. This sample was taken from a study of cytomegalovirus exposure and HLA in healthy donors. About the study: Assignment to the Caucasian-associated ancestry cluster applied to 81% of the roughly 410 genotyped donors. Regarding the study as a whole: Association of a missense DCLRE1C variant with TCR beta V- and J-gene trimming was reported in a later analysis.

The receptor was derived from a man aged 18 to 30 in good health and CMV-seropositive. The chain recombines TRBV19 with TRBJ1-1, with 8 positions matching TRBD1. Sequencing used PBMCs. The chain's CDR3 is CASSIGGQGARAFF. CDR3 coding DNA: TGTGCCAGTAGTATAGGGGGCCAGGGGGCCAGAGCTTTCTTT.